The clone carrying this T cell receptor beta chain was observed once. Per the original data handling: Nucleated cell number was recorded as an estimate derived from reference gene primer amplification. The method was immunoSEQ multiplex PCR; TCRdb's version includes in-frame clones alone and lacks a portion of them. D and trimming were read from the DNA, whereas the V and J calls and clone size are those reported in that table. The data contain a few hundred thousand clones, approximately 91% of them singletons. This CDR3 comprises 12 residues. CDR1 is SEHNR and CDR2 is FQNEAQ in the germline V gene (reference sequence). Between the trimmed V and J ends, which lost 5 bases and 4 bases, there was a span of 9 bases. The data derive from a study of blood T cell repertoires in COVID-19. The overall study: Whether acute or convalescent, the COVID-19 samples came from the United States, Italy and Spain. PBMCs, B-cell-depleted T cells, or T cells were the source of the cDNA or gDNA that made up the material.

Material for sequencing was peripheral blood. This TCR was sampled from a woman in her 30s with acute or convalescent COVID-19. The chain joins TRBV7-9 to TRBJ2-7; TRBD2 might be the D (6 bases). The CDR3 coding sequence is TGTGCCAGCAGCGCGGGACTTTACGAGCAGTACTTC. It yields the protein CASSAGLYEQYF.